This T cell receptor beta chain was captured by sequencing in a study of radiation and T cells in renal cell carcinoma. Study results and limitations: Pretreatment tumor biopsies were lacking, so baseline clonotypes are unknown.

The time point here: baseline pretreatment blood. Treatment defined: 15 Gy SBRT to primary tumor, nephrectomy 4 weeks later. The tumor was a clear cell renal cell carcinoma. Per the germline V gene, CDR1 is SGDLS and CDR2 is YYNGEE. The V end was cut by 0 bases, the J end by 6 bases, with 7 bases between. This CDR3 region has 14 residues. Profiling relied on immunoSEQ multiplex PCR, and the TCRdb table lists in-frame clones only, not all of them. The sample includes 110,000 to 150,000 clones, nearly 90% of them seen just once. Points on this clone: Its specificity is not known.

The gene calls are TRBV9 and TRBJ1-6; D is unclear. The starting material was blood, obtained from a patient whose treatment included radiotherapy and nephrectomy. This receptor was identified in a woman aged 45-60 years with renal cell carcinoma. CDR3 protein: CASSVDVVNSPLHF. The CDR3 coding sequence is TGTGCCAGCAGCGTAGACGTGGTTAATTCACCCCTCCACTTT.